This is a list of T cell receptor beta chains from one sample in a study of Ad26.COV2.S vaccination and SARS-CoV-2 variants. Sequenced by immunoSEQ multiplex PCR; TCRdb stores in-frame clones only, minus some. The sample yields more than 300,000 clones, approximately 86% seen once. The material was peripheral blood, obtained in a trial of Ad26.COV2.S vaccine versus placebo. The receptor source for this set is a person aged 18-60 years who received the Ad26.COV2.S COVID-19 vaccine or a placebo. Both conserved end residues are part of each CDR3. The D gene is left open where the match is weak. Clone size appears in some rows only: once, few, many, or a class for an expanded clone.

j_gene: TRBJ1-1; d_gene: TRBD1; abundance: -; v_gene: TRBV5-5; CDR3nt: TGTGCCAGCAGCTCAAGGGGGGACAGCCAACGGGGCACTGAAGCTTTCTTT; CDR3aa: CASSSRGDSQRGTEAFF
j_gene: TRBJ1-3; d_gene: -; abundance: -; v_gene: TRBV5-1; CDR3nt: TGCGCCAGCAGCTTGGGGGGAGGTGACACCATATATTTT; CDR3aa: CASSLGGGDTIYF
j_gene: TRBJ2-7; d_gene: -; abundance: -; v_gene: TRBV10-3; CDR3nt: TGTGCCATCAGTTCCGGGACGGGCAGCTCCTACGAGCAGTACTTC; CDR3aa: CAISSGTGSSYEQYF
j_gene: TRBJ1-1; d_gene: -; abundance: -; v_gene: TRBV19; CDR3nt: TGTGCCAGTAGTCAGGGTCCGGAAGCTTTCTTT; CDR3aa: CASSQGPEAFF
j_gene: TRBJ2-6; d_gene: TRBD1; abundance: -; v_gene: TRBV9; CDR3nt: TGTGCCAGCAGCCCCAGACAGGGGAGCTCTGGGGCCAACGTCCTGACTTTC; CDR3aa: CASSPRQGSSGANVLTF
j_gene: TRBJ2-7; d_gene: -; abundance: -; v_gene: TRBV28; CDR3nt: TGTGCCAGCAGTTCAGCCGCGGAGGGACAAAAGTTCGAGCAGTACTTC; CDR3aa: CASSSAAEGQKFEQYF
j_gene: TRBJ2-3; d_gene: -; abundance: -; v_gene: TRBV7-9; CDR3nt: TGTGCCAGTCAAGGGGGTCTCACAGATACGCAGTATTTT; CDR3aa: CASQGGLTDTQYF
j_gene: TRBJ1-5; d_gene: -; abundance: -; v_gene: TRBV11-2; CDR3nt: TGTGCCAGCAGCTTAGGCCCCAATCAGCCCCAGCATTTT; CDR3aa: CASSLGPNQPQHF
j_gene: TRBJ2-1; d_gene: -; abundance: -; v_gene: TRBV27; CDR3nt: TGTGCCAGCAGTCCACTAGTAGGCAATGAGCAGTTCTTC; CDR3aa: CASSPLVGNEQFF
j_gene: TRBJ1-6; d_gene: TRBD1; abundance: -; v_gene: TRBV7-2; CDR3nt: TGTGCCAGCAGCTTAGGCGGGACAGAGAATTCACCCCTCCACTTT; CDR3aa: CASSLGGTENSPLHF
j_gene: TRBJ2-7; d_gene: -; abundance: -; v_gene: TRBV3-1/TRBV3-2; CDR3nt: TGTGCCAGCAGCCAAGAAAGTCAGGGCAACGAGCAGTACTTC; CDR3aa: CASSQESQGNEQYF
j_gene: TRBJ2-2; d_gene: -; abundance: -; v_gene: TRBV7-3; CDR3nt: TGTGCCAGCAGCTTTGGCGGGCCGGGGAGAACCGGGGAGCTGTTTTTT; CDR3aa: CASSFGGPGRTGELFF
j_gene: TRBJ1-1; d_gene: -; abundance: -; v_gene: TRBV28; CDR3nt: TGTGCCAGCAGAACGACAGTTATGAACACTGAAGCTTTCTTT; CDR3aa: CASRTTVMNTEAFF
j_gene: TRBJ2-4; d_gene: -; abundance: -; v_gene: TRBV19; CDR3nt: TGTGCCAGTAGTTTCTCCCAGTCCAAAAACATTCAGTACTTC; CDR3aa: CASSFSQSKNIQYF
j_gene: TRBJ2-3; d_gene: TRBD1; abundance: -; v_gene: TRBV5-5; CDR3nt: TGTGCCAGCAGCAGACAGGGGGCCATCACCCTTAGCACAGATACGCAGTATTTT; CDR3aa: CASSRQGAITLSTDTQYF
j_gene: TRBJ1-2; d_gene: TRBD1; abundance: -; v_gene: TRBV28; CDR3nt: TGTGCCAGCAGCCAGACAGGGGGTGTTTATGGCTACACCTTC; CDR3aa: CASSQTGGVYGYTF
j_gene: TRBJ1-1; d_gene: -; abundance: -; v_gene: TRBV9; CDR3nt: TGTGCCAGCAGCGTGGGCTGGGCAAACACTGAAGCTTTCTTT; CDR3aa: CASSVGWANTEAFF
j_gene: TRBJ2-5; d_gene: TRBD2; abundance: -; v_gene: TRBV28; CDR3nt: TGTGCCAGCGGGACTAGCGGGAGCGGTGAGACCCAGTACTTC; CDR3aa: CASGTSGSGETQYF
j_gene: TRBJ2-1; d_gene: -; abundance: -; v_gene: TRBV7-3; CDR3nt: TGTGCCAGCAGCTTAGAGGCCGGGACACCCAACAATGAGCAGTTCTTC; CDR3aa: CASSLEAGTPNNEQFF
j_gene: TRBJ1-1; d_gene: TRBD1; abundance: -; v_gene: TRBV19; CDR3nt: TGTGCCAGTAGTTCGGGACAGGGGGTACGGGACACTGAAGCTTTCTTT; CDR3aa: CASSSGQGVRDTEAFF
j_gene: TRBJ2-1; d_gene: TRBD1; abundance: -; v_gene: TRBV5-6; CDR3nt: TGTGCCAGCAGCCCGGGGACAGGGAATGAGCAGTTCTTC; CDR3aa: CASSPGTGNEQFF
j_gene: TRBJ2-1; d_gene: -; abundance: -; v_gene: TRBV4-3; CDR3nt: TGCGCCAGCAGCCAAGATGTTGGGAGCTCCTACAATGAGCAGTTCTTC; CDR3aa: CASSQDVGSSYNEQFF
j_gene: TRBJ2-7; d_gene: -; abundance: -; v_gene: TRBV24-1; CDR3nt: TGTGCCACCAGTCCGTCCTTACCATCCGAGCAGTACTTC; CDR3aa: CATSPSLPSEQYF
j_gene: TRBJ1-1; d_gene: -; abundance: few; v_gene: TRBV5-4; CDR3nt: TGTGCCAGCAGCTTCATGCGGCGGAACACTGAAGCTTTCTTT; CDR3aa: CASSFMRRNTEAFF
j_gene: TRBJ1-2; d_gene: -; abundance: -; v_gene: TRBV4-3; CDR3nt: TGCGCCAGCAGCCCGAGCATTGACGGCGGAGGATACTATGGCTACACCTTC; CDR3aa: CASSPSIDGGGYYGYTF
j_gene: TRBJ2-2; d_gene: -; abundance: -; v_gene: TRBV13; CDR3nt: TGTGCCAGCAGCTTAGGGCAGGCGGAGATCACCGGGGAGCTGTTTTTT; CDR3aa: CASSLGQAEITGELFF
j_gene: TRBJ2-3; d_gene: TRBD2; abundance: -; v_gene: TRBV6-4; CDR3nt: TGTGCCAGCAGTCCCCAGGGACTAGCGGGGCACACAGATACGCAGTATTTT; CDR3aa: CASSPQGLAGHTDTQYF
j_gene: TRBJ2-3; d_gene: TRBD2; abundance: -; v_gene: TRBV6-5; CDR3nt: TGTGCCAGCAGGGGACTAGCGGGGGGCACAGATACGCAGTATTTT; CDR3aa: CASRGLAGGTDTQYF
j_gene: TRBJ1-1; d_gene: -; abundance: once; v_gene: TRBV27; CDR3nt: TGTGCCATCGAAGGACGTTGGGCTTTCTTT; CDR3aa: CAIEGRWAFF
j_gene: TRBJ2-7; d_gene: -; abundance: once; v_gene: TRBV5-4; CDR3nt: TGTGCCAGCAGCTTGGGGGACTCCCCCTACGAGCAGTACTTC; CDR3aa: CASSLGDSPYEQYF
j_gene: TRBJ1-4; d_gene: -; abundance: -; v_gene: TRBV24-1; CDR3nt: TGTGCCACCAGTGATACCCGGGCCCTTCCCGAAAAACTGTTTTTT; CDR3aa: CATSDTRALPEKLFF
j_gene: TRBJ2-2; d_gene: -; abundance: -; v_gene: TRBV18; CDR3nt: TGTGCCAGCTCACCGCCCACGTATCCAGGGGAGCTGTTTTTT; CDR3aa: CASSPPTYPGELFF
j_gene: TRBJ2-7; d_gene: -; abundance: once; v_gene: TRBV9; CDR3nt: TGTGCCAGCAGCGTCAGGGGCTCCTCCTACGAGCAGTACTTC; CDR3aa: CASSVRGSSYEQYF
j_gene: TRBJ1-2; d_gene: TRBD1; abundance: -; v_gene: TRBV27; CDR3nt: TGTGCCAGCAGTTTATTAACAGGGGATGGCTACACCTTC; CDR3aa: CASSLLTGDGYTF
j_gene: TRBJ1-1; d_gene: -; abundance: few; v_gene: TRBV5-1; CDR3nt: TGCGCCAGCAGCTTGGAGGGCCGCCACCACATGAACACTGAAGCTTTCTTT; CDR3aa: CASSLEGRHHMNTEAFF
j_gene: TRBJ1-1; d_gene: -; abundance: -; v_gene: TRBV4-3; CDR3nt: TGCGCCAGCAGCCAAGAGATGGGCGCGGGCACTGAAGCTTTCTTT; CDR3aa: CASSQEMGAGTEAFF
j_gene: TRBJ2-7; d_gene: TRBD1; abundance: -; v_gene: TRBV11-2; CDR3nt: TGTGCCAGCAAGGGTAACAGGGGGCCGAGGAGCTACGAGCAGTACTTC; CDR3aa: CASKGNRGPRSYEQYF
j_gene: TRBJ1-5; d_gene: TRBD1; abundance: -; v_gene: TRBV19; CDR3nt: TGTGCCACCCTTCCGAGAACAGGGGGAAATCAGCCCCAGCATTTT; CDR3aa: CATLPRTGGNQPQHF
j_gene: TRBJ2-5; d_gene: -; abundance: -; v_gene: TRBV4-3; CDR3nt: TGCGCCAGCAGCCCAAACGGGGGTCGACAGACCCAGTACTTC; CDR3aa: CASSPNGGRQTQYF
j_gene: TRBJ2-3; d_gene: TRBD2; abundance: -; v_gene: TRBV2; CDR3nt: TGTGCCAGCCCAGGCGGGGGGTCTAAGAGAGATACGCAGTATTTT; CDR3aa: CASPGGGSKRDTQYF
j_gene: TRBJ1-1; d_gene: TRBD1; abundance: once; v_gene: TRBV6-5; CDR3nt: TGTGCCAGCAGCACACAGGGGGCGTCTGAAGCTTTCTTT; CDR3aa: CASSTQGASEAFF